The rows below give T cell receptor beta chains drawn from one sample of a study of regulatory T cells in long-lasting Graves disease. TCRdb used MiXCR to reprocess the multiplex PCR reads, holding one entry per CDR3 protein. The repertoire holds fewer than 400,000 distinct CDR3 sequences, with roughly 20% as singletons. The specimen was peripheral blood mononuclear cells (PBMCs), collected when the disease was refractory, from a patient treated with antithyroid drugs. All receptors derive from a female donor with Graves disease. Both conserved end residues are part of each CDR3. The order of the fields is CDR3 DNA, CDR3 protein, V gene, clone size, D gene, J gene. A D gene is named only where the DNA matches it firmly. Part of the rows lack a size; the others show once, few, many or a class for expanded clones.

TGTGCCAGCAGCCCCGGGACTAGCGGGTCAGGGAGGAATTACGCTGATACGCAGTATTTT CASSPGTSGSGRNYADTQYF TRBV28 few TRBD2 TRBJ2-3
TGTGCCAGCAGCCGCGCAGGGGGCCGCGAGCAGTACTTC CASSRAGGREQYF TRBV3-1 NA TRBD1 TRBJ2-7
TGTGCCAATAAAGCGGGGGCCTCGGGTGGGTCGAACACCGGGGAGCTGTTTTTT CANKAGASGGSNTGELFF TRBV19 NA TRBD2 TRBJ2-2
TGTGCCAGCAGCGTAGGAGAGGGGGTCACGGCTTTCTTT CASSVGEGVTAFF TRBV9 many NA TRBJ1-1
TGTGCTAGTGGTTTGGTTGGTTGGACAGGATACAATGAGCAGTTCTTC CASGLVGWTGYNEQFF TRBV12-5 NA TRBD1 TRBJ2-1
TGTGCCAGCAGTGCCAGGGGTAGCAATCAGCCCCAGCATTTT CASSARGSNQPQHF TRBV6-1 many NA TRBJ1-5
TGCGCCAGCAGCTTGGAAGGACAGGGCGGCCCCGGGGAGCTGTTTTTT CASSLEGQGGPGELFF TRBV5-1 NA TRBD1 TRBJ2-2
TGTGCCAGCAGTTTTACCGCTGGGCAGGGGGAAGAGACCCAGTACTTC CASSFTAGQGEETQYF TRBV12-3/TRBV12-4 many TRBD1 TRBJ2-5
TGTGCCAGCAGCTCCCGGGGGACAGGGGGCTTCCAAGAGACCCAGTACTTC CASSSRGTGGFQETQYF TRBV7-2 few TRBD1 TRBJ2-5
TGTGCCAGCAGCTACAGTGCCGGGACAGGCCTCGTGAACACTGAAGCTTTCTTT CASSYSAGTGLVNTEAFF TRBV7-2 few TRBD1 TRBJ1-1
TGTGCCAGCTCACGGACAGGGTTGGAGGGGAATGAGCAGTTCTTC CASSRTGLEGNEQFF TRBV18 NA TRBD1 TRBJ2-1
TGTGCCAGCAGCTTAGCAGCAGTTCAGCGCGAGCAGTTCTTC CASSLAAVQREQFF TRBV7-2 NA NA TRBJ2-1
TGTGCCAGCAGTTACTTAGGACTAGCAACCGACGAGCAGTACTTC CASSYLGLATDEQYF TRBV12-3/TRBV12-4 few TRBD2 TRBJ2-7
TGTGCCAGCAGCTCTAGCGGGAGGTCCCAAGAGACCCAGTACTTC CASSSSGRSQETQYF TRBV7-2 NA TRBD2 TRBJ2-5
TGTGCCAGCAGCCTGGGCAGGGGAAGCAATCAGCCCCAGCATTTT CASSLGRGSNQPQHF TRBV5-5 many NA TRBJ1-5
TGTGCCATCAGTGGGCCTAGCGGGAGGGAGGCTTACAATGAGCAGTTCTTC CAISGPSGREAYNEQFF TRBV10-3 NA TRBD2 TRBJ2-1
TGTGCCAGTAGTATCCGTAGACAGCTCTTGACGTCTGCTAATGAAAAACTGTTTTTT CASSIRRQLLTSANEKLFF TRBV19 few NA TRBJ1-4